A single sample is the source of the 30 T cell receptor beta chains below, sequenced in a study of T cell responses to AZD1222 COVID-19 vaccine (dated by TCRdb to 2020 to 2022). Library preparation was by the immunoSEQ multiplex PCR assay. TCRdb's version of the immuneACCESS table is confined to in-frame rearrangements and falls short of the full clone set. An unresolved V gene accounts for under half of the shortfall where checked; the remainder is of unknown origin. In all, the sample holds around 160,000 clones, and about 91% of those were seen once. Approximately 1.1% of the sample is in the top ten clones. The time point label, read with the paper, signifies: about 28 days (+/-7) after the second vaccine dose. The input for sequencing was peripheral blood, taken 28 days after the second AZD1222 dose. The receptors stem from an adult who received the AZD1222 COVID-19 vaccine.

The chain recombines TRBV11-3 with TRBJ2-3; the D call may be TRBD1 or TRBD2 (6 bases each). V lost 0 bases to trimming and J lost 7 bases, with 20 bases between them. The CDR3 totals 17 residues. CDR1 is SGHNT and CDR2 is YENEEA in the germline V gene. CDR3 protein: CASSLEIGGPNVYTQYF. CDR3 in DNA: TGTGCCAGCAGCTTAGAAATCGGGGGCCCGAACGTCTATACGCAGTATTTT.

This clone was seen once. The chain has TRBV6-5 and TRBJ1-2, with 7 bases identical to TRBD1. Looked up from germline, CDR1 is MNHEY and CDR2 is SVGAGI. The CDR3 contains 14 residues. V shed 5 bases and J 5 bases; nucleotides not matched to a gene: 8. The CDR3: CASSPSTGLYGYTF. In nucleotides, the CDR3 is TGTGCCAGCAGTCCATCGACAGGGTTATATGGCTACACCTTC.

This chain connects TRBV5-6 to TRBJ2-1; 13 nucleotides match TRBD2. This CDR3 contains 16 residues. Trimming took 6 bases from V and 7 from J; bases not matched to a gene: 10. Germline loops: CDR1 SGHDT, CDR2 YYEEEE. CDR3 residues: CASTQTSGGPLNEQFF. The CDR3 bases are TGTGCCAGCACCCAGACTAGCGGGGGGCCTTTGAATGAGCAGTTCTTC.

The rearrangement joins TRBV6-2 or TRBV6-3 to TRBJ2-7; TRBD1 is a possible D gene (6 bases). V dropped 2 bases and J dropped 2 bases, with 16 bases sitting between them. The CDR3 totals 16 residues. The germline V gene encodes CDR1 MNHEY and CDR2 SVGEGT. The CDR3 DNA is TGTGCCAGCAGTTACGGTCTGGACAGCGCAGCCTACGAGCAGTACTTC. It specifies CASSYGLDSAAYEQYF.

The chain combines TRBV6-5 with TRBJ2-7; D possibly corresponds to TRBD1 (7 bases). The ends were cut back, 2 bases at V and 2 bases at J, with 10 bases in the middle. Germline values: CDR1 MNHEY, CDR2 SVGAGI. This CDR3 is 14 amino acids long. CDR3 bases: TGTGCCAGCAGTTACGGCAGGGGGGCCTACGAGCAGTACTTC. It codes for CASSYGRGAYEQYF.

CDR3 in DNA: TGTGCCAGCAGGCCGGACAGGCCATGGGGCTACACCTTC. As protein: CASRPDRPWGYTF. The gene calls are TRBV6-5 and TRBJ1-2, with 7 nucleotides matching TRBD1. V lost 6 bases, J lost 8 bases, and 9 bases stayed unmatched. CDR1 is MNHEY, CDR2 SVGAGI, per germline. CDR3 size: 13 residues.

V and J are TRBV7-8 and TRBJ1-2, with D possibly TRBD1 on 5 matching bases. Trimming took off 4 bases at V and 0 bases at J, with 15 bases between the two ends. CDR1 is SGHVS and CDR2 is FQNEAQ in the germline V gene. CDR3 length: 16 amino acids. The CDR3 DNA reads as TGTGCCAGCAGCTCCCCCGGGGGAGCCGCTAACTATGGCTACACCTTC. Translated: CASSSPGGAANYGYTF.

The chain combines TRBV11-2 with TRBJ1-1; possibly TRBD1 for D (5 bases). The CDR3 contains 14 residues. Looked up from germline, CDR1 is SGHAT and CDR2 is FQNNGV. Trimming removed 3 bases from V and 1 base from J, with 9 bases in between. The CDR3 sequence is CASSFQGWNTEAFF. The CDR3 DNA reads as TGTGCCAGCAGCTTTCAGGGATGGAACACTGAAGCTTTCTTT.

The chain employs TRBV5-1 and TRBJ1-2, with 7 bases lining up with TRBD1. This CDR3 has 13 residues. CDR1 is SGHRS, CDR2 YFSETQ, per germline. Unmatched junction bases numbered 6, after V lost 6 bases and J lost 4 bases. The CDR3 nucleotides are TGCGCCAGCAAGGAGGGGGCGTCCTATGGCTACACCTTC. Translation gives CASKEGASYGYTF.

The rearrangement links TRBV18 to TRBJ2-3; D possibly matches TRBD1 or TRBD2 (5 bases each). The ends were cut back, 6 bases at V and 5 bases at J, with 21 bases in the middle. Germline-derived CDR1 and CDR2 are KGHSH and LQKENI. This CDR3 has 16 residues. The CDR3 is CASSPGTGPPRDTQYF. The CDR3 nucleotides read TGTGCCAGCTCCCCTGGGACCGGTCCGCCTCGAGATACGCAGTATTTT.

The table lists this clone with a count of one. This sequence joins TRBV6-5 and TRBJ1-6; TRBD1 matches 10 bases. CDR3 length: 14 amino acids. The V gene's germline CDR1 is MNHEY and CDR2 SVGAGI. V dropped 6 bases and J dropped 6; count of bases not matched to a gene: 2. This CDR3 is CASRWDRGNSPLHF. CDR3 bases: TGTGCCAGCAGATGGGACAGGGGTAATTCACCCCTCCACTTT.

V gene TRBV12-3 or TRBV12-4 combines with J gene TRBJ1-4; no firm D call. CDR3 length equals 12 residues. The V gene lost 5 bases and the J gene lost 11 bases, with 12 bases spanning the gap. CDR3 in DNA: TGTGCCAGCAGTCTCGGAGACGGTAAACTGTTTTTT. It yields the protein CASSLGDGKLFF.

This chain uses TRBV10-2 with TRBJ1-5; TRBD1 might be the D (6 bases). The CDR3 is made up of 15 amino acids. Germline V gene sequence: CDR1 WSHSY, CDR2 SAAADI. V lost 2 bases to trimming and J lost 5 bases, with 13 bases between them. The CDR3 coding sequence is TGCGCCAGCAGTGAGCTACAGGGCCCCTATCAGCCCCAGCATTTT. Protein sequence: CASSELQGPYQPQHF.

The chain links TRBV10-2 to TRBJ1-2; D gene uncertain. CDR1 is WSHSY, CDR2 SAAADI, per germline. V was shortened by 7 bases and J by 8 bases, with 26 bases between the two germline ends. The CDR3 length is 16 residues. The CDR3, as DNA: TGCGCCAGCACCGAGAGGATACGGAAGCCTTGGCGCGGCTACACCTTC. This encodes CASTERIRKPWRGYTF.

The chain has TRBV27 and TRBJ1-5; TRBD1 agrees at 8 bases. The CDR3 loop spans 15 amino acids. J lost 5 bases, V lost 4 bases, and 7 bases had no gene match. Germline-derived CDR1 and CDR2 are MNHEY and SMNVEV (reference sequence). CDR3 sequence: CASSSHRTGHQPQHF. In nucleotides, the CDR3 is TGTGCCAGCAGTTCTCACCGGACAGGGCATCAGCCCCAGCATTTT.

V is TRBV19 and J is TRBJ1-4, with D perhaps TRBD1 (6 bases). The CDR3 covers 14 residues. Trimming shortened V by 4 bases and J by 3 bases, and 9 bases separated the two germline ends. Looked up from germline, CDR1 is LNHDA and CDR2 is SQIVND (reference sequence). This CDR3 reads CASSTGASNEKLFF. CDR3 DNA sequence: TGTGCCAGTAGTACAGGGGCCTCTAATGAAAAACTGTTTTTT.

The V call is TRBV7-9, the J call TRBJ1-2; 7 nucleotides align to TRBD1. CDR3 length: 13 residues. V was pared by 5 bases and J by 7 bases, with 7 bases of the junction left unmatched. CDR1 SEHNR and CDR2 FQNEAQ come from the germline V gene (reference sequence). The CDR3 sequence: CASSKGRGIGYTF. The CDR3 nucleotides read TGTGCCAGCAGCAAAGGCAGGGGGATTGGCTACACCTTC.

The CDR3: CASGGPLAGEYEQYF. CDR3 in DNA: TGTGCTAGTGGAGGCCCACTAGCGGGGGAGTACGAGCAGTACTTC. J is TRBJ2-7 and V is TRBV12-5; 11 bases are a match to TRBD2. CDR3 length: 15 amino acids. Germline V gives CDR1 LGHNT, CDR2 FRNRAP. J was trimmed by 4 bases and V by 6 bases; bases with no gene match: 8.

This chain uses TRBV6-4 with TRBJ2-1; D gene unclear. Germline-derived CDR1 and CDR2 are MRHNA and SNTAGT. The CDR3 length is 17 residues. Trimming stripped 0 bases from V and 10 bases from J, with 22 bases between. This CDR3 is CASSDSGSLGGPQEQFF. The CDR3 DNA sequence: TGTGCCAGCAGTGACTCCGGTTCTCTGGGTGGGCCTCAGGAGCAGTTCTTC.

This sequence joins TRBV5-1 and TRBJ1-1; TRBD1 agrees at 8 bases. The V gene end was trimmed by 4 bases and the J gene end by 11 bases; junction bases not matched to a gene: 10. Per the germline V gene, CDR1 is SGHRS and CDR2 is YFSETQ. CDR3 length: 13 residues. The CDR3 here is CASSPFGAGGAFF. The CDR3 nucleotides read TGCGCCAGCAGCCCGTTCGGGGCAGGGGGCGCTTTCTTT.

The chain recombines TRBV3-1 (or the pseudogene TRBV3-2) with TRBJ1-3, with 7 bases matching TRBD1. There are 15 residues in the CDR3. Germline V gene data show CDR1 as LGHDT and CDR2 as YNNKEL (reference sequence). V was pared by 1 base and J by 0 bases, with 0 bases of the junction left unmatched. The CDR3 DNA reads TGTGCCAGCAGCCAAGGGACAGGCTCTGGAAACACCATATATTTT. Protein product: CASSQGTGSGNTIYF.

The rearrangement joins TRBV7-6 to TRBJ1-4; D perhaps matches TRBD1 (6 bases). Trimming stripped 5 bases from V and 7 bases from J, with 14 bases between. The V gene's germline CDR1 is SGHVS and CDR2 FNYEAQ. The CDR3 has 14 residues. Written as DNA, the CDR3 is TGTGCCAGCAGCCAACAAGGGGGGATTGAAAAACTGTTTTTT. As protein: CASSQQGGIEKLFF.

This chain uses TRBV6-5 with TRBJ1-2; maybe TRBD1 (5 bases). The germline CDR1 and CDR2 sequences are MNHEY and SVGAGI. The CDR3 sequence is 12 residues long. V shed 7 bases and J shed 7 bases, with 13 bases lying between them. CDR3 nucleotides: TGTGCCAGCAAAGGGGTACTGAGTGGCTACACCTTC. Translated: CASKGVLSGYTF.

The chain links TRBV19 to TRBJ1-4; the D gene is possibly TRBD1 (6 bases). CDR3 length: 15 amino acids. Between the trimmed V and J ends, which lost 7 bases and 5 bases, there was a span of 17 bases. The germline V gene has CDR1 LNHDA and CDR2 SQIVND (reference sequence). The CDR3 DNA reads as TGTGCCAGTAAACCCGGGACATCGGCGAATGAAAAACTGTTTTTT. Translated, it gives CASKPGTSANEKLFF.

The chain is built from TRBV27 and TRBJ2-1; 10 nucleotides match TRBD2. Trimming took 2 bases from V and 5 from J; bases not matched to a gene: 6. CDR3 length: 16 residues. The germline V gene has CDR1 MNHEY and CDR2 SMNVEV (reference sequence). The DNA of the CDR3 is TGTGCCAGCAGTTTAAGCGGGGGGGCCCCGGACAATGAGCAGTTCTTC. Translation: CASSLSGGAPDNEQFF.

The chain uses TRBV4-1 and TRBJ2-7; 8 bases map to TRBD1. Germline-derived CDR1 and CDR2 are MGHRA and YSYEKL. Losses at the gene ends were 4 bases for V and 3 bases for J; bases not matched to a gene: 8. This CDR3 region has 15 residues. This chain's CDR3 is CASSLPGQVYYEQYF. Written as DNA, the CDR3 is TGCGCCAGCAGCCTACCGGGACAGGTCTACTACGAGCAGTACTTC.

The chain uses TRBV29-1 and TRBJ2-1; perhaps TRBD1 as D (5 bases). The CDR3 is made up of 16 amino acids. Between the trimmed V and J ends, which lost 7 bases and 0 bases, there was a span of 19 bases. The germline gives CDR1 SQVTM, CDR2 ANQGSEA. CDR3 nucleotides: TGCAGCGGGTCGCCTGGGGCGGCGAGCTCCTACAATGAGCAGTTCTTC. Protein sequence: CSGSPGAASSYNEQFF.

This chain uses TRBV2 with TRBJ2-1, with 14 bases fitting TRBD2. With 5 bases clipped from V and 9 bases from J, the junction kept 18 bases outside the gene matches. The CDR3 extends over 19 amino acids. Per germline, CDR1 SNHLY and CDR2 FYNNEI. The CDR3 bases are TGTGCCAGCAGTCAACGTCTGGGACTAGCGGGGGTTGTTACGGGTGAGCAGTTCTTC. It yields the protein CASSQRLGLAGVVTGEQFF.

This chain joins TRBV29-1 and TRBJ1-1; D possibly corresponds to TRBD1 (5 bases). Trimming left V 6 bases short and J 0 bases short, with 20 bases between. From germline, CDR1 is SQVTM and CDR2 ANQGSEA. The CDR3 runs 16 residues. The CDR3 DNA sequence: TGCAGCGTCCTAAGGGGTTCAGGGACGGTGAACACTGAAGCTTTCTTT. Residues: CSVLRGSGTVNTEAFF.

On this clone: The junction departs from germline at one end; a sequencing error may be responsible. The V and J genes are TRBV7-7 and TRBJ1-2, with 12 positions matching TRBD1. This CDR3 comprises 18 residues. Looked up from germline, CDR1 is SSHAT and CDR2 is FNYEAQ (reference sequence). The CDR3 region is CASSAPTPGTGGDYGYTF. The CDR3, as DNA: TGTGCTAGCAGCGCCCCCACCCCCGGGACAGGGGGCGACTATGGCTACACCTTC.